Reported below is one T cell receptor beta chain. This entry comes from a study of shared clonotypes between healthy human individuals. Original analysis: ImmunoSEQ junction-only sequences lacked quality scores, so their filtering differed. Data came from immunoSEQ multiplex PCR; TCRdb stores just in-frame clones and leaves some out. The DNA was the basis for D and trimming; V, J and clone size are from that table. This sample yields some 490,000 clones, of which around 80% are seen a single time; approximately 12% belongs to the top ten. The TCR comes from a middle-aged woman in good health. Some clones in this sample may be carry-over from other donors' samples. Input material: PBMCs.

This chain's CDR3 is CASTAGLAGPREGYEQYF. The CDR3 nucleotides read TGTGCCAGCACCGCGGGACTAGCGGGCCCAAGGGAGGGATACGAGCAGTACTTC. This chain uses TRBV11-2 with TRBJ2-7; 12 positions match TRBD2. J gave up 4 bases and V 7 bases, and 17 bases lay outside the gene matches. Germline V lookup: CDR1 SGHAT, CDR2 FQNNGV. The CDR3 extends over 18 amino acids.